Shown below are 8 T cell receptor beta chains from a single sample sequenced in a study of CD8 T cells in Susac syndrome. RNA in amounts of roughly 0.5 to 1 ug was reverse transcribed with random hexamers. MiXCR, run by TCRdb on the immunoSEQ multiplex PCR reads, gives a single entry per CDR3 protein. The table includes approximately 120,000 distinct CDR3 sequences, 96% detected once. The specimen was CD4+ T cells from PBMCs. These receptors were obtained from a human donor in good health.

V is TRBV24-1 and J is TRBJ2-2; no clear D. The CDR3 is 12 amino acids. In germline, CDR1 is KGHDR, CDR2 SFDVKD. Trimming left V 4 bases short and J 5 bases short, with 4 bases between. DNA for the CDR3: TGTGCCACCAGTGAGCGGACCGGGGAGCTGTTTTTT. Amino acid sequence: CATSERTGELFF.

This sequence joins TRBV24-1 and TRBJ1-5; 7 nucleotides match TRBD1. With 4 bases clipped from V and 2 bases from J, the junction kept 10 bases outside the gene matches. Germline assignment: CDR1 KGHDR and CDR2 SFDVKD. The CDR3 is made up of 17 amino acids. Here the CDR3 DNA reads TGTGCCACCAGTGACCGTCCAGGGGGTGGTTGCAATCAGCCCCAGCATTTT. Translated: CATSDRPGGGCNQPQHF.

As concerns this clonotype: A read error may account for a junction end that differs from germline. V usage is TRBV7-9 and J usage is TRBJ1-4; 7 positions match TRBD1. This CDR3 comprises 11 residues. Per the germline V gene, CDR1 is SEHNR and CDR2 is FQNEAQ (reference sequence). The CDR3, as DNA: TGTGCCAGCAGCTCATCGACAGGGTCCCGTTTT. Residues: CASSSSTGSRF.

V gene TRBV5-1 combines with J gene TRBJ2-7; D perhaps matches TRBD1 (6 bases). Germline CDR1 is SGHRS and CDR2 is YFSETQ. The CDR3 is 14 amino acids. Trimming removed 0 bases from V and 5 bases from J, with 12 bases in between. CDR3 coding DNA: TGCGCCAGCAGCTTGGCCGGGACACAGGACGAGCAGTACTTC. Its protein product is CASSLAGTQDEQYF.

The chain carries TRBV29-1 and TRBJ2-1, with D perhaps given as TRBD1 or TRBD2 (7 bases each). The CDR3 totals 14 residues. With 3 bases removed from V and 9 bases from J, the gap between germline ends came to 18 bases. Germline CDR1 is SQVTM and CDR2 is ANQGSEA. CDR3 bases: TGCAGCGTTGAGTTGGCAGGGGGGGTTGGTGAGCAGTTCTTC. Amino acids: CSVELAGGVGEQFF.

The rearrangement uses TRBV18 and TRBJ2-7, with D tentatively TRBD1 or TRBD2 (5 bases each). Germline-derived CDR1 and CDR2 are KGHSH and LQKENI. The CDR3 runs to 14 residues. Between the trimmed V and J ends, which lost 0 bases and 6 bases, there was a span of 12 bases. The DNA for the CDR3 is TGTGCCAGCTCACCACCCGGGGCGAGTCCCGAGCAGTACTTC. Translated: CASSPPGASPEQYF.

The genes are TRBV9 and TRBJ2-6; D is unresolved. This CDR3 has 15 residues. Trimming removed 4 bases from V and 0 bases from J, with 8 bases in between. In germline, CDR1 is SGDLS, CDR2 YYNGEE. CDR3 nucleotides: TGTGCCAGCAGCCGACTCGACTCTGGGGCCAACGTCCTGACTTTC. Protein: CASSRLDSGANVLTF.

The V gene is TRBV29-1, the J gene TRBJ1-1; the D gene is possibly TRBD1 (6 bases). V lost 4 bases and J lost 1, with 16 bases in between. Germline V lookup: CDR1 SQVTM, CDR2 ANQGSEA. CDR3 length equals 15 residues. The CDR3 DNA reads as TGCAGCGTTGGAAACCAAGGGGGGGGGAACACTGAAGCTTTCTTT. This encodes CSVGNQGGGNTEAFF.